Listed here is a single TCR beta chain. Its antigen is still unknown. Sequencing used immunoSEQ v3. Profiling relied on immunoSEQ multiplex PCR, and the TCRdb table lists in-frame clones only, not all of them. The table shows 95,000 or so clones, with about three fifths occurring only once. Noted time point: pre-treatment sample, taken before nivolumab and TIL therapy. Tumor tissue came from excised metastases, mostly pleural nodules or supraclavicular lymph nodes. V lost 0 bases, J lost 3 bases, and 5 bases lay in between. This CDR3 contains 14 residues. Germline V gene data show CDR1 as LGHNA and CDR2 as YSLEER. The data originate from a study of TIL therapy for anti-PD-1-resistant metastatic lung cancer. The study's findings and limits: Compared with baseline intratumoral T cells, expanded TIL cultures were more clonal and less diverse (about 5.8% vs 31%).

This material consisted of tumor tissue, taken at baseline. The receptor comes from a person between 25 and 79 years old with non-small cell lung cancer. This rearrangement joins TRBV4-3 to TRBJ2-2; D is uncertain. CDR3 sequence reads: CASSQERYTGELFF. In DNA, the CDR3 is TGCGCCAGCAGCCAAGAACGGTACACCGGGGAGCTGTTTTTT.